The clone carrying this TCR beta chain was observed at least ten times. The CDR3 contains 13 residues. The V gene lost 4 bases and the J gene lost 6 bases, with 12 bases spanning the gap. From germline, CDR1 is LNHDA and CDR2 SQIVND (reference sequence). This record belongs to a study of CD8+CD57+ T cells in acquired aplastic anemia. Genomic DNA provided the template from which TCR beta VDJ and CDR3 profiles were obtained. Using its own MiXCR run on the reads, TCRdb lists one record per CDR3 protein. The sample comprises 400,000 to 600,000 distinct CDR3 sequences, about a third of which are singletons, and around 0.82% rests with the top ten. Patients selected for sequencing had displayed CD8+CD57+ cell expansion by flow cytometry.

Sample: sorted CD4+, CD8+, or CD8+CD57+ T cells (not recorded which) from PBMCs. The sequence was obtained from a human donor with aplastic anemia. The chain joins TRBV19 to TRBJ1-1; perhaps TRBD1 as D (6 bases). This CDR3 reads CASSTLRGAEAFF. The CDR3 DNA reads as TGTGCCAGTAGTACCCTCAGGGGTGCTGAAGCTTTCTTT.